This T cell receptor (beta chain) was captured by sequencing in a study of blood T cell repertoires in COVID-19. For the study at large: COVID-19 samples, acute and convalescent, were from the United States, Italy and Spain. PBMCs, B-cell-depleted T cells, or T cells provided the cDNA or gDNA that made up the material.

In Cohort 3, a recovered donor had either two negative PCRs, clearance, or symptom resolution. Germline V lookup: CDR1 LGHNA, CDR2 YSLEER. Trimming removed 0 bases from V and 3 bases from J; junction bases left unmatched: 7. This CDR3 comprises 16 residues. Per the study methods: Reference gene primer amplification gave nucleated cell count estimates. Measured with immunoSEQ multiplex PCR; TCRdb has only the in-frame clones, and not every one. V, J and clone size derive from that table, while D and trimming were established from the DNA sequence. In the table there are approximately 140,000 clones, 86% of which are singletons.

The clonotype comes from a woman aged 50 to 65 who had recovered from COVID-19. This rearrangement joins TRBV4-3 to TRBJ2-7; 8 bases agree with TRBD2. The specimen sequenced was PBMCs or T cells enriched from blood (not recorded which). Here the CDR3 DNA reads TGCGCCAGCAGCCAAGAATGGGTAACTAGCGGCTACGAGCAGTACTTC. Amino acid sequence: CASSQEWVTSGYEQYF.